The entry that follows covers one TCR beta chain sequence. Its specificity is not known. Using immunoSEQ multiplex PCR, the repertoire was profiled, and TCRdb retains in-frame clones only, with some absent. Altogether around 40,000 clones are present, more than 75% being singletons, with the ten largest covering approximately 12%. The data are from a study of OX40 agonist ivuxolimab in advanced cancers. Study in general: As their treatment, patients were administered ivuxolimab, an agonistic anti-OX40 (CD134) antibody.

The study's findings and limits: Expanded peripheral T cell antigen specificity was not determined.

The germline gives CDR1 SEHNR, CDR2 FQNEAQ (reference sequence). Trimming left V 4 bases short and J 0 bases short, with 12 bases between. This CDR3 is 15 amino acids long. This clonotype originated in an adult with an advanced solid tumor such as melanoma, head and neck, liver or kidney cancer. The source material was CD4+ or CD8+ T cells sorted from blood, sampled in a trial of the OX40 agonist ivuxolimab. The chain recombines TRBV7-9 with TRBJ1-1, with a weak D call TRBD1 (5 bases). CDR3 sequence reads: CASSSPIGVNTEAFF. Written as DNA, the CDR3 is TGTGCCAGCAGCTCCCCCATAGGGGTGAACACTGAAGCTTTCTTT.